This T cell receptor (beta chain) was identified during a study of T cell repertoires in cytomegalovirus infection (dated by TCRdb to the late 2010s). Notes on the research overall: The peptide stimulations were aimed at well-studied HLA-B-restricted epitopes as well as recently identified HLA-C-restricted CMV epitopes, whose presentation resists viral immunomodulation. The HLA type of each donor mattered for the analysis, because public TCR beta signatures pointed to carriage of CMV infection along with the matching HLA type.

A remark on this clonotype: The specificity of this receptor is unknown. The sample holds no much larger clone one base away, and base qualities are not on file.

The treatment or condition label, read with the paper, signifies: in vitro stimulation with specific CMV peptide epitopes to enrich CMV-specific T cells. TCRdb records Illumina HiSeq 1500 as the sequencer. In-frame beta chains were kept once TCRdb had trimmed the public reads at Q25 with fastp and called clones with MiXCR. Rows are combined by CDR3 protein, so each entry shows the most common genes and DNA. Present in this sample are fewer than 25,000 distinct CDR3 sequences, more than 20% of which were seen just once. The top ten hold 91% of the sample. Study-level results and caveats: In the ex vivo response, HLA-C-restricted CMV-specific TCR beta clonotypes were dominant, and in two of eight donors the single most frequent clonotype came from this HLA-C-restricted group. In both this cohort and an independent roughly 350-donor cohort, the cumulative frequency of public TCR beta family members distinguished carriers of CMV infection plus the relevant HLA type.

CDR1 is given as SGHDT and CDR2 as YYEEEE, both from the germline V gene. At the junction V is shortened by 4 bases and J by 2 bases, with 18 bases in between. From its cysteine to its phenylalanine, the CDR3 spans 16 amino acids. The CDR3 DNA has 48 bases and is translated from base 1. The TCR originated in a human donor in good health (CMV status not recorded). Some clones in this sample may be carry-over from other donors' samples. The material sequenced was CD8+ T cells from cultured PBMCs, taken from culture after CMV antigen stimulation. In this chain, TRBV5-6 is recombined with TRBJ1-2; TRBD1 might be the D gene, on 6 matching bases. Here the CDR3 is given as CASSPSTGATNYGYTF. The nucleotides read TGTGCCAGCAGCCCGTCAACGGGGGCGACAAACTATGGCTACACCTTC.